What follows are 22 T cell receptor beta chains derived from one specimen sequenced in a study of CD8+CD57+ T cells in acquired aplastic anemia. Genomic DNA was employed as the template in profiling TCR beta VDJ and CDR3. TCRdb passed the reads through MiXCR, listing each CDR3 protein once. The repertoire includes a few hundred thousand distinct CDR3 sequences, almost 50% of them detected once, and just under 20% sits in the top ten. By flow cytometry, patients selected for sequencing had shown an expansion of CD8+CD57+ cells. Sample: sorted CD4+, CD8+, or CD8+CD57+ T cells (not recorded which) from PBMCs. Every receptor here comes from a human donor with aplastic anemia.

This clonotype occurred many times. The V call is TRBV5-1, the J call TRBJ2-7, with 10 nucleotides matching TRBD2. V lost 4 bases and J lost 0; bases outside the gene matches: 13. The germline V gene has CDR1 SGHRS and CDR2 YFSETQ. This CDR3 comprises 18 residues. DNA for the CDR3: TGCGCCAGCAGCCCAGCGGGGGGGGACAGTCTCAGCTCCTACGAGCAGTACTTC. Translating it yields CASSPAGGDSLSSYEQYF.

The CDR3: CASSKQGSGYTF. In DNA form, the CDR3 reads TGTGCCAGCAGTAAACAGGGGAGCGGCTACACCTTC. The gene calls are TRBV12-5 and TRBJ1-2; TRBD1 matches 7 bases. The CDR3 loop spans 12 amino acids. Germline V gene data show CDR1 as LGHNT and CDR2 as FRNRAP.

This clonotype was counted only a few times. CDR3 sequence: CASSPSSGQPQHF. The CDR3 coding sequence is TGTGCCAGCTCACCAAGCTCTGGCCAGCCCCAGCATTTT. V is TRBV18 and J is TRBJ1-5; D call uncertain. The CDR3 extends over 13 amino acids. CDR1 and CDR2 (germline): KGHSH, LQKENI. Trimming stripped 2 bases from V and 7 bases from J, with 9 bases between.

This chain links TRBV20-1 with TRBJ1-1, with D unclear. CDR3 size: 12 residues. CDR1 is DFQATT and CDR2 is SNEGSKA in the germline V gene (reference sequence). V was cut by 1 base and J by 0 bases, with 3 bases left in between. The CDR3 is CSARVVNTEAFF. DNA for the CDR3: TGCAGTGCTAGAGTGGTGAACACTGAAGCTTTCTTT.

This clonotype was found a few times. The chain joins TRBV24-1 to TRBJ2-5; D call uncertain. From germline, CDR1 is KGHDR and CDR2 SFDVKD. This CDR3 has 12 residues. V shed 4 bases and J shed 7 bases, with 9 bases lying between them. Here the CDR3 DNA reads TGTGCCACCAGTGACCCCGTAGGGACCCAGTACTTC. This codes for CATSDPVGTQYF.

Comments on this clonotype: At one of its ends the junction is not consistent with the germline gene, which may arise from a read error. This chain joins TRBV11-3 and TRBJ2-1, with D tentatively TRBD1 or TRBD2 (5 bases each). CDR1 is SGHNT, CDR2 YENEEA, per germline. The CDR3 contains 15 residues. CDR3 sequence (DNA): TGTGCCGGCAGCTTAGAGGGACGACAGTGTAGGGAGCAGTTCTTC. The encoded protein is CAGSLEGRQCREQFF.

The chain links TRBV6-9 to TRBJ1-1; TRBD1 matches at 11 bases. From germline, CDR1 is MNHGY and CDR2 SVAAGI. Trimming cost V 5 bases and J 11 bases; bases outside gene matches: 4. This CDR3 is built from 12 residues. The chain's CDR3 is CASSPGTGGAFF. CDR3 in DNA: TGTGCCAGCAGTCCCGGGACAGGGGGGGCTTTCTTT.

This chain uses TRBV9 with TRBJ2-7, with TRBD1 as a possible D gene (5 bases). The end of the DNA fits TRBJ2-1 better, so the J call may be wrong. CDR3 size: 15 residues. Germline V lookup: CDR1 SGDLS, CDR2 YYNGEE. This CDR3 is CASSTFGAYHNEQFF. The CDR3 nucleotides read TGTGCCAGCAGCACCTTTGGGGCGTATCACAATGAGCAGTTCTTC.

This clonotype has only one observation. The chain links TRBV7-9 to TRBJ2-5, with D maybe TRBD2 (5 bases). V gave up 6 bases and J gave up 1 base, with 9 bases separating them. The CDR3 sequence is 13 residues long. The germline V gene encodes CDR1 SEHNR and CDR2 FQNEAQ (reference sequence). CDR3 region: CASSFAGQETQYF. CDR3 nucleotide sequence: TGTGCCAGCAGTTTCGCGGGCCAAGAGACCCAGTACTTC.

This clonotype was seen repeatedly, ten times or more. The gene calls are TRBV2 and TRBJ2-7; D remains ambiguous. V lost 6 bases, J lost 2 bases, and 11 bases lay in between. The germline gives CDR1 SNHLY, CDR2 FYNNEI. The CDR3 length is 13 residues. The DNA of the CDR3 is TGTGCCAGCAGCACGGATGGTCCCTACGAGCAGTACTTC. Its translation: CASSTDGPYEQYF.

For this clonotype: A much larger clone sits a single nucleotide away, making a read error possible. This sequence joins TRBV5-1 and TRBJ1-6, with a possible D match to TRBD1 (5 bases). The CDR3 has 15 residues. Germline V lookup: CDR1 SGHRS, CDR2 YFSETQ. The CDR3 DNA is TGCGCCAGCAGCTTGAATGGCAGGGATAATTCACCCCCCCACTTT. Its protein product is CASSLNGRDNSPPHF.

This clonotype was recorded many times. The chain joins TRBV20-1 to TRBJ1-5; no reliable D call. Between the trimmed V and J ends, which lost 3 bases and 2 bases, there was a span of 11 bases. This CDR3 comprises 14 residues. Germline V gives CDR1 DFQATT, CDR2 SNEGSKA (reference sequence). CDR3: CSARWGGGNQPQHF. The CDR3 bases are TGCAGTGCTAGGTGGGGTGGCGGCAATCAGCCCCAGCATTTT.

The V gene is TRBV19, the J gene TRBJ1-1, with D tentatively TRBD1 (6 bases). V lost 4 bases and J 2 bases, leaving 14 bases between the germline ends. The CDR3 is 15 amino acids. CDR1 and CDR2 (germline): LNHDA, SQIVND (reference sequence). The DNA for the CDR3 is TGTGCCAGTAGTAGGCAGACAGGCCCCAACACTGAAGCTTTCTTT. It encodes CASSRQTGPNTEAFF.

The chain couples TRBV7-9 to TRBJ2-5; TRBD2 matches at 7 bases. J was trimmed by 5 bases and V by 5 bases; bases with no gene match: 8. The germline CDR1 and CDR2 sequences are SEHNR and FQNEAQ (reference sequence). The CDR3 has 14 amino acids. The CDR3 spells CASSPTGREETQYF. In DNA form, the CDR3 reads TGTGCCAGCAGCCCAACGGGGCGGGAGGAGACCCAGTACTTC. Filled out from reference TRBV7-9 and TRBJ2-5, the complete variable domain reads DTGVSQNPRHKITKRGQNVTFRCDPISEHNRLYWYRQTLGQGPEFLTYFQNEAQLEKSRLLSDRFSAERPKGSFSTLEIQRTEQGDSAMYLCASSPTGREETQYFGPGTRLLVL.

This clonotype was seen at least ten times. The rearrangement uses TRBV5-8 and TRBJ2-1; D uncertain. Trimming removed 0 bases from V and 2 bases from J, with 12 bases in between. Germline CDR1 and CDR2: SGHTS and YDEGEE. The CDR3 sequence is 16 residues long. The chain's CDR3 is CASSLAAGATYNEQFF. The CDR3 DNA reads TGTGCCAGCAGCTTGGCCGCAGGTGCTACCTACAATGAGCAGTTCTTC.

The chain employs TRBV7-8 and TRBJ2-6; D is undetermined. The V end lost 5 bases, the J end lost 17 bases, and 7 bases lay between the germline ends. CDR1 and CDR2 (germline): SGHVS, FQNEAQ. CDR3 size: 9 residues. CDR3 DNA sequence: TGTGCCAGCAGCCCGTACTTGACTTTC. Protein product: CASSPYLTF.

A few counts support this clonotype. This may arise from a read error, as a much more abundant clone is one base away. This CDR3 fails to terminate in the conserved phenylalanine or tryptophan, so it likely reflects a read error. The chain has TRBV5-6 and TRBJ1-5; the D is unclear. V was cut by 0 bases and J by 2 bases, with 9 bases left in between. CDR3 length: 15 amino acids. Germline V gene lookup returns CDR1 SGHDT and CDR2 YYEEEE. CDR3 sequence reads: CASSLDGNRNQPQHS. CDR3 bases: TGTGCCAGCAGCTTGGACGGGAACCGCAATCAGCCCCAGCATTCT.

This clonotype was found many times. The rearrangement links TRBV6-6 to TRBJ1-1; maybe TRBD1 (5 bases). CDR1 is MNHNY, CDR2 SVGAGI, per germline (reference sequence). The CDR3 spans 13 residues. Trimming took off 0 bases at V and 8 bases at J, with 10 bases between the two ends. The CDR3 coding sequence is TGTGCCAGCAGTTACTCTCAGGGCTCCGAAGCTTTCTTT. It yields the protein CASSYSQGSEAFF.

The chain is built from TRBV15 and TRBJ1-4; 9 bases agree with TRBD1. The V gene end was trimmed by 3 bases and the J gene end by 6 bases; junction bases not matched to a gene: 8. Germline V gives CDR1 LNHNV, CDR2 YYDKDF (reference sequence). The CDR3 totals 16 residues. The CDR3 sequence: CATSRDPGTGYEKLFF. The CDR3 nucleotides are TGTGCCACCAGCAGGGATCCCGGGACAGGGTATGAAAAACTGTTTTTT.

This clonotype showed up many times. This chain connects TRBV15 to TRBJ1-6; D is uncertain. The CDR3 is made up of 17 amino acids. CDR1 and CDR2 from the germline V gene are LNHNV and YYDKDF (reference sequence). Trimming left V 3 bases short and J 9 bases short, with 21 bases between. The CDR3 here is CATSRPGTSPNSSPLHF. In DNA form, the CDR3 reads TGTGCCACCAGCAGGCCTGGTACGTCCCCGAATAGTTCACCCCTCCACTTT.

This clonotype was seen at least ten times. This chain uses TRBV6-4 with TRBJ1-5; 7 nucleotides line up with TRBD1. The CDR3 length is 13 residues. Per germline, CDR1 MRHNA and CDR2 SNTAGT. Unmatched junction bases numbered 4, after V lost 6 bases and J lost 5 bases. The CDR3: CASSDREDQPQHF. In DNA, the CDR3 is TGTGCCAGCAGCGACAGGGAGGATCAGCCCCAGCATTTT.

Only one count was recorded for this clonotype. V and J are TRBV7-9 and TRBJ2-7; 9 bases fit TRBD1. The CDR3 has 15 residues. Germline CDR1 SEHNR, CDR2 FQNEAQ (reference sequence). The J segment lost 0 bases and the V segment lost 5 bases, leaving 5 bases of the junction unmatched. CDR3 sequence reads: CASSRQGGSSYEQYV. The CDR3 DNA reads as TGTGCCAGCAGCCGACAGGGGGGATCCTCCTACGAGCAGTACGTC.